Shown below are 19 T cell receptor beta chains from a single sample sequenced in a study of shared clonotypes between healthy human individuals. Sequencing was performed with immunoSEQ multiplex PCR; in TCRdb, only in-frame clones are kept and a portion is missing. This sample has 2,500,000 or so clones; under 95% occur once, and the top ten carry about 0.41%. The sequenced material came from naive CD4+ T cells from PBMCs. Subset denoted: CD45RA+ positively selected. These TCRs come from a man aged 18-30 years in good health. Some clones in this sample may be carry-over from other donors' samples.

The chain employs TRBV19 and TRBJ1-2, with D maybe TRBD1 (5 bases). Germline assignment: CDR1 LNHDA and CDR2 SQIVND (reference sequence). The CDR3 spans 11 residues. Deletions cut 10 bases from V and 7 bases from J, with 13 bases between. The CDR3 loop reads CATGWMGGYTF. In DNA, the CDR3 is TGTGCCACAGGGTGGATGGGTGGCTACACCTTC. Filled out from reference TRBV19 and TRBJ1-2, the complete variable domain reads DGGITQSPKYLFRKEGQNVTLSCEQNLNHDAMYWYRQDPGQGLRLIYYSQIVNDFQKGDIAEGYSVSREKKESFPLTVTSAQKNPTAFYLCATGWMGGYTFGSGTRLTVV.

V usage is TRBV11-3 and J usage is TRBJ2-3; the D is unclear. Germline lookup yields CDR1 SGHNT and CDR2 YENEEA. This CDR3 is built from 13 residues. V gave up 1 base and J gave up 3 bases, with 5 bases separating them. The CDR3 DNA reads as TGTGCCAGCAGCTTAGGTCAAACAGATACGCAGTATTTT. It codes for CASSLGQTDTQYF.

The rearrangement uses TRBV19 and TRBJ2-7; TRBD1 matches at 11 bases. CDR3 length: 15 residues. V trimming: 5 bases; J trimming: 2 bases; junction bases outside the gene matches: 5. CDR1 is LNHDA, CDR2 SQIVND, per germline (reference sequence). The CDR3: CASSPPGQGAYEQYF. Written as DNA, the CDR3 is TGTGCCAGTAGTCCCCCGGGACAGGGGGCCTACGAGCAGTACTTC. The variable domain in full, with the rest retrieved from reference TRBV19 and TRBJ2-7, is DGGITQSPKYLFRKEGQNVTLSCEQNLNHDAMYWYRQDPGQGLRLIYYSQIVNDFQKGDIAEGYSVSREKKESFPLTVTSAQKNPTAFYLCASSPPGQGAYEQYFGPGTRLTVT.

This clone was seen once. The chain employs TRBV6-1 and TRBJ1-2, with TRBD1 as a possible D gene (6 bases). CDR3 length equals 13 residues. CDR1 is MNHNS and CDR2 is SASEGT in the germline V gene. Trimming stripped 7 bases from V and 5 bases from J, with 14 bases between. CDR3 DNA sequence: TGTGCCAGCAACGGGGGCGCCGGGTATGGCTACACCTTC. It yields the protein CASNGGAGYGYTF.

This clone was recorded only once. The chain has TRBV28 and TRBJ2-7, with no clear D. Germline CDR1 MDHEN, CDR2 SYDVKM. The CDR3 covers 17 residues. Between the trimmed V and J ends, which lost 6 bases and 5 bases, there was a span of 26 bases. CDR3: CASRRNWGVPLGNEQYF. CDR3 in DNA: TGTGCCAGCAGACGAAATTGGGGTGTCCCTCTGGGGAACGAGCAGTACTTC.

This chain connects TRBV5-1 to TRBJ2-2; 8 nucleotides agree with TRBD2. The V segment lost 1 base and the J segment 7 bases; nucleotides outside the gene matches: 9. The length of the CDR3 is 16 residues. Germline V gene lookup returns CDR1 SGHRS and CDR2 YFSETQ. The CDR3 loop reads CASSLYTGGPFGELFF. CDR3 nucleotide sequence: TGCGCCAGCAGCTTGTACACGGGAGGGCCCTTCGGGGAGCTGTTTTTT.

J is TRBJ1-5 and V is TRBV5-4, with 8 bases lining up with TRBD1. V was pared by 2 bases and J by 4 bases, with 5 bases of the junction left unmatched. Germline lookup yields CDR1 SGHNT and CDR2 YYREEE (reference sequence). CDR3 length equals 15 residues. CDR3 residues: CASSFGTGGNQPQHF. In DNA form, the CDR3 reads TGTGCCAGCAGCTTTGGGACAGGCGGAAATCAGCCCCAGCATTTT. The full variable domain, with the rest looked up from reference TRBV5-4 and TRBJ1-5, is ETGVTQSPTHLIKTRGQQVTLRCSSQSGHNTVSWYQQALGQGPQFIFQYYREEENGRGNFPPRFSGLQFPNYSSELNVNALELDDSALYLCASSFGTGGNQPQHFGDGTRLSIL.

CDR3 coding DNA: TGTGCCAGTAGCCGTCGGGCGGGAGCGAACTACGAGCAGTACTTC. It codes for CASSRRAGANYEQYF. The chain employs TRBV19 and TRBJ2-7; 7 nucleotides agree with TRBD2. Trimming removed 6 bases from V and 3 bases from J; junction bases left unmatched: 11. Looked up from germline, CDR1 is LNHDA and CDR2 is SQIVND (reference sequence). The CDR3 consists of 15 residues.

With regard to this clone: The sample has other DNA sequences that encode this CDR3 too. The rearrangement joins TRBV5-1 to TRBJ2-5; D uncertain. This CDR3 spans 11 amino acids. Germline lookup yields CDR1 SGHRS and CDR2 YFSETQ. Trimming took 2 bases from V and 5 from J, leaving 4 bases between them. Here the CDR3 reads CASSFGETQYF. The CDR3 DNA is TGCGCCAGCAGCTTTGGTGAGACCCAGTACTTC.

The rearrangement joins TRBV11-3 to TRBJ2-3; no reliable D call. The germline V gene encodes CDR1 SGHNT and CDR2 YENEEA. The V end was cut by 5 bases, the J end by 2 bases, with 8 bases between. CDR3 length: 13 amino acids. The CDR3 sequence is CASSAIYTDTQYF. As DNA, the CDR3 is TGTGCCAGCAGCGCGATCTACACAGATACGCAGTATTTT. Using reference TRBV11-3 and TRBJ2-3 for the parts outside the CDR3, the full variable domain is EAGVVQSPRYKIIEKKQPVAFWCNPISGHNTLYWYLQNLGQGPELLIRYENEEAVDDSQLPKDRFSAERLKGVDSTLKIQPAELGDSAVYLCASSAIYTDTQYFGPGTRLTVL.

The chain has TRBV7-3 and TRBJ2-6, with 9 bases lining up with TRBD1. Germline CDR1 SGHTA, CDR2 FQGTGA. The CDR3 is 19 amino acids. V lost 6 bases, J lost 2 bases, and 14 bases stayed unmatched. CDR3 sequence reads: CASSLHRTGDLAGANVLTF. The CDR3 region has the DNA TGTGCCAGCAGTTTGCACAGGACAGGGGATCTCGCTGGGGCCAACGTCCTGACTTTC.

The chain uses TRBV28 and TRBJ1-3, with D maybe TRBD1 (6 bases). This CDR3 region has 16 residues. The germline V gene encodes CDR1 MDHEN and CDR2 SYDVKM. V was trimmed by 6 bases and J by 0 bases, leaving 15 bases between them. This chain's CDR3 is CASRLITGYSGNTIYF. CDR3 in DNA: TGTGCCAGCAGGCTGATAACAGGGTACTCTGGAAACACCATATATTTT. Together with reference TRBV28 and TRBJ1-3, the CDR3 gives the full variable domain: DVKVTQSSRYLVKRTGEKVFLECVQDMDHENMFWYRQDPGLGLRLIYFSYDVKMKEKGDIPEGYSVSREKKERFSLILESASTNQTSMYLCASRLITGYSGNTIYFGEGSWLTVV.

The CDR3 DNA is TGCGCCAGCAGCCAAGATCCCAGCGGGAGGATCAATGAGCAGTTCTTC. Protein product: CASSQDPSGRINEQFF. This chain links TRBV4-1 with TRBJ2-1; 9 bases map to TRBD2. J lost 6 bases, V lost 0 bases, and 6 bases had no gene match. This CDR3 contains 16 residues. In germline, CDR1 is MGHRA, CDR2 YSYEKL.

The chain couples TRBV18 to TRBJ1-4; D gene ambiguous. Trimming shortened V by 2 bases and J by 5 bases, and 9 bases separated the two germline ends. This CDR3 is 14 amino acids long. In germline, CDR1 is KGHSH, CDR2 LQKENI. CDR3 protein: CASSPVRRNEKLFF. CDR3 bases: TGTGCCAGCTCACCAGTCAGGAGAAATGAAAAACTGTTTTTT. The full variable domain, completed using reference TRBV18 and TRBJ1-4, is NAGVMQNPRHLVRRRGQEARLRCSPMKGHSHVYWYRQLPEEGLKFMVYLQKENIIDESGMPKERFSAEFPKEGPSILRIQQVVRGDSAAYFCASSPVRRNEKLFFGSGTQLSVL.

This chain uses TRBV14 with TRBJ2-3, with D possibly TRBD2 on 6 matching bases. From germline, CDR1 is SGHDN and CDR2 FVKESK. V shed 4 bases and J shed 7 bases, with 15 bases lying between them. The length of the CDR3 is 14 residues. CDR3 nucleotide sequence: TGTGCCAGCAGCCGGGACTTACGACAATATACGCAGTATTTT. Encoded protein: CASSRDLRQYTQYF.

V and J are TRBV30 and TRBJ2-3; possible D gene TRBD2, 6 bases. Trimming stripped 2 bases from V and 0 bases from J, with 12 bases between. Per germline, CDR1 GTSNPN and CDR2 SVGIG (reference sequence). The CDR3 covers 15 residues. CDR3 amino acids: CAWSKLALSTDTQYF. The CDR3 coding sequence is TGTGCCTGGAGTAAACTAGCATTAAGCACAGATACGCAGTATTTT.

For this clone: The same CDR3 is also encoded by other DNA sequences in this sample. The V gene is TRBV5-1, the J gene TRBJ1-2; maybe TRBD1 (6 bases). Germline V gene lookup returns CDR1 SGHRS and CDR2 YFSETQ. There are 14 residues in the CDR3. V dropped 0 bases and J dropped 2 bases, with 8 bases sitting between them. The CDR3 DNA is TGCGCCAGCAGCTTGGGCCAGGGGAACTATGGCTACACCTTC. Its translation is CASSLGQGNYGYTF. The full variable domain, rest sourced from reference TRBV5-1 and TRBJ1-2, is KAGVTQTPRYLIKTRGQQVTLSCSPISGHRSVSWYQQTPGQGLQFLFEYFSETQRNKGNFPGRFSGRQFSNSRSEMNVSTLELGDSALYLCASSLGQGNYGYTFGSGTRLTVV.

A word on this clone: Different DNA sequences within this sample yield the same CDR3. V usage is TRBV7-9 and J usage is TRBJ1-5, with D perhaps matching TRBD1 (5 bases). Germline values: CDR1 SEHNR, CDR2 FQNEAQ (reference sequence). The CDR3 is made up of 13 amino acids. V lost 5 bases to trimming and J lost 6 bases, with 11 bases between them. The CDR3, as DNA: TGTGCCAGCAGCCCGCAGGGAGGTCAGCCCCAGCATTTT. This translates into CASSPQGGQPQHF.

Notes on this clone: The same CDR3 is also encoded by other DNA sequences in this sample. CDR3 sequence reads: CASSSPRGTGELFF. The CDR3 DNA reads as TGTGCCAGCAGCTCCCCCCGGGGCACCGGGGAGCTGTTTTTT. This sequence joins TRBV7-9 and TRBJ2-2; TRBD2 might be the D (5 bases). CDR1 is SEHNR, CDR2 FQNEAQ, per germline (reference sequence). The V gene lost 4 bases and the J gene lost 4 bases, with 10 bases spanning the gap. The CDR3 extends over 14 amino acids.